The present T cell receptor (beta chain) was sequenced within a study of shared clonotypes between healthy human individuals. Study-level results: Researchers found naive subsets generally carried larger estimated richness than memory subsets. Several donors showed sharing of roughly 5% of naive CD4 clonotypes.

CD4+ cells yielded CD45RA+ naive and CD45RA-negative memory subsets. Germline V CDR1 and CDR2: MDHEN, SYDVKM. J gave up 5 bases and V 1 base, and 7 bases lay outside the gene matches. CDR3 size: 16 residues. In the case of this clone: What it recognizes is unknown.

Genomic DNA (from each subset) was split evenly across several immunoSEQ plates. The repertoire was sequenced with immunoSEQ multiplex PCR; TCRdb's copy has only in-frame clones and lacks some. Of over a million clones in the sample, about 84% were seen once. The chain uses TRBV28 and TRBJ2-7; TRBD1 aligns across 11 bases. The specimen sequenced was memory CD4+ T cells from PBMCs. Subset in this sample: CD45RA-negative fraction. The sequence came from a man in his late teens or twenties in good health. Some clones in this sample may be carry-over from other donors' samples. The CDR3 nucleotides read TGTGCCAGCAGTTTATTGCCGGGACAGGGGGTCAACGAGCAGTACTTC. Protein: CASSLLPGQGVNEQYF.